The 20 T cell receptor beta chains below all came from one sample that was sequenced in a study of T cells in Graves' hyperthyroidism and ophthalmopathy (dated by TCRdb to between 2019 and 2020). Library preparation was by multiplex PCR. These reads were obtained on an Illumina HiSeq 2000. Amplification of TCR beta CDR3 regions was carried out from RNA transcripts. The TCR CDR3 was subjected to a first round of RT-PCR using the HTBI primer set and the Qiagen OneStep RT-PCR kit. TCRdb reworked the public reads: Q25 trimming with fastp, MiXCR clone assembly, productive beta chains retained. Each entry is one CDR3 protein sequence, shown with its most common DNA and genes. The table for this sample lists 700,000 or so distinct CDR3 sequences; 14% of them were counted only once. The ten largest clones capture approximately 12% of the sample. The sequenced sample was blood. The receptors here all came from a woman between 45 and 60 years old with Graves' ophthalmopathy.

This chain uses TRBV9 with TRBJ2-1, with 9 bases identical to TRBD2. The CDR3 consists of 15 residues. Looked up from germline, CDR1 is SGDLS and CDR2 is YYNGEE. The V segment lost 0 bases and the J segment 6 bases; nucleotides outside the gene matches: 4. CDR3 amino acids: CASSVASGRPNEQFF. DNA for the CDR3: TGTGCCAGCAGCGTAGCCAGCGGGAGGCCCAATGAGCAGTTCTTC.

This chain joins TRBV28 and TRBJ1-5; 8 nucleotides match TRBD1. Germline V lookup: CDR1 MDHEN, CDR2 SYDVKM. The ends lost 5 bases at V and 1 base at J; junction bases unmatched: 4. The length of the CDR3 is 15 residues. This chain's CDR3 is CASSRGQASNQPQHF. The CDR3 nucleotides read TGTGCCAGCAGTCGGGGACAGGCCAGCAATCAGCCCCAGCATTTT.

This clonotype appeared many times. The rearrangement uses TRBV28 and TRBJ2-5; 7 nucleotides align to TRBD1. The CDR3 has 15 amino acids. The germline CDR1 and CDR2 sequences are MDHEN and SYDVKM. V trimming: 5 bases; J trimming: 0 bases; junction bases outside the gene matches: 6. CDR3: CASSHPGQHQETQYF. The CDR3 region has the DNA TGTGCCAGCAGTCACCCGGGACAGCACCAAGAGACCCAGTACTTC.

The rearrangement joins TRBV4-2 to TRBJ1-1; TRBD1 might be the D (5 bases). The length of the CDR3 is 15 residues. Germline values: CDR1 LGHNA, CDR2 YNFKEQ. Deletions cut 0 bases from V and 2 bases from J, with 10 bases between. The CDR3 DNA is TGTGCCAGCAGCCAAGATGAGGGGATTAACACTGAAGCTTTCTTT. This codes for CASSQDEGINTEAFF.

The table lists this clonotype with many counts. In nucleotides, the CDR3 is TGTGCCAGCAGCTCAACACACCCCCCCGGGTCCTACAATGAGCAGTTCTTC. Amino acid sequence: CASSSTHPPGSYNEQFF. The chain links TRBV11-2 to TRBJ2-1; D not resolved. The germline V gene has CDR1 SGHAT and CDR2 FQNNGV. The CDR3 has 17 residues. V was trimmed by 4 bases and J by 1 base, leaving 17 bases between them.

The table lists this clonotype with many counts. This rearrangement joins TRBV7-9 to TRBJ2-7, with a possible D match to TRBD2 (5 bases). V was cut by 3 bases and J by 3 bases, with 15 bases left in between. Per germline, CDR1 SEHNR and CDR2 FQNEAQ (reference sequence). The length of the CDR3 is 15 residues. As DNA, the CDR3 is TGTGCCAGCAGCTTGGTAGCCGTCGCGGGCTACGAGCAGTACTTC. The encoded protein is CASSLVAVAGYEQYF.

The chain has TRBV19 and TRBJ2-7, with D uncertain. V shed 4 bases and J shed 3 bases, with 19 bases lying between them. CDR1 is LNHDA and CDR2 is SQIVND in the germline V gene (reference sequence). This CDR3 region has 16 residues. The CDR3 nucleotides read TGTGCCAGTAGTACAATCCCCGGACCGACATTCTACGAGCAGTACTTC. Its translation is CASSTIPGPTFYEQYF.

This clonotype has a count of ten or more. The V gene is TRBV30, the J gene TRBJ2-7, with 14 bases identical to TRBD2. There are 15 residues in the CDR3. The ends lost 5 bases at V and 5 bases at J; junction bases unmatched: 8. Germline V lookup: CDR1 GTSNPN, CDR2 SVGIG (reference sequence). CDR3 DNA: TGTGCCTGGGGAAGGGGACTAGCGGGAGTCCACGAGCAGTACTTC. Protein: CAWGRGLAGVHEQYF.

In this sample, this clonotype turned up a few times. The rearrangement joins TRBV14 to TRBJ2-1; D perhaps matches TRBD2 (5 bases). The V gene's germline CDR1 is SGHDN and CDR2 FVKESK. This CDR3 comprises 13 residues. Trimming shortened V by 4 bases and J by 6 bases, and 10 bases separated the two germline ends. The CDR3 loop is CASSPPSPNEQFF. For the CDR3, the DNA is TGTGCCAGCAGCCCCCCTAGCCCCAATGAGCAGTTCTTC.

This clonotype has ten or more counts. The chain combines TRBV4-2 with TRBJ2-7; D remains unclear. Trimming shortened V by 0 bases and J by 2 bases, and 8 bases separated the two germline ends. In germline, CDR1 is LGHNA, CDR2 YNFKEQ. This CDR3 has 14 residues. The chain's CDR3 is CASSQEDGTYEQYF. The CDR3, as DNA: TGTGCCAGCAGCCAAGAAGATGGTACCTACGAGCAGTACTTC.

J is TRBJ1-3 and V is TRBV6-2 or TRBV6-3; no firm D call. The CDR3 runs 17 residues. Germline V gene lookup returns CDR1 MNHEY and CDR2 SVGEGT. Trimming shortened V by 2 bases and J by 0 bases, and 14 bases separated the two germline ends. For the CDR3, the DNA is TGTGCCAGCAGTTACCGGCCAGTAAGATTCTCTGGAAACACCATATATTTT. Amino acid sequence: CASSYRPVRFSGNTIYF.

The gene calls are TRBV29-1 and TRBJ1-2; D remains unclear. CDR1 is SQVTM, CDR2 ANQGSEA, per germline. Trimming took off 5 bases at V and 6 bases at J, with 16 bases between the two ends. The CDR3 contains 13 residues. CDR3 nucleotides: TGCAGCGTTTCTGACCGGATCGGGGATGGCTACACCTTC. Residues: CSVSDRIGDGYTF.

The sample holds many counts of this clonotype. The V and J genes are TRBV7-9 and TRBJ2-3, with D possibly matching TRBD2 (6 bases). Germline CDR1 and CDR2: SEHNR and FQNEAQ (reference sequence). The V end was cut by 5 bases, the J end by 5 bases, with 14 bases between. This CDR3 has 14 amino acids. The CDR3 region has the DNA TGTGCCAGCAGCAACAGCCTGGGGGGAGATACGCAGTATTTT. Amino acid sequence: CASSNSLGGDTQYF.

The gene calls are TRBV20-1 and TRBJ2-7; 13 nucleotides agree with TRBD2. CDR1 DFQATT and CDR2 SNEGSKA come from the germline V gene (reference sequence). The CDR3 is 15 amino acids. V gave up 5 bases and J gave up 7 bases; unmatched junction bases: 11. The CDR3 is CSAGPRTSGSGEQYF. CDR3 coding DNA: TGCAGTGCTGGCCCTCGGACTAGCGGGAGTGGAGAGCAGTACTTC.

This clonotype was seen repeatedly, ten times or more. The chain joins TRBV7-9 to TRBJ2-7; 7 bases map to TRBD1. With V trimmed by 5 bases and J by 0 bases, 10 bases remained unmatched. CDR1 is SEHNR, CDR2 FQNEAQ, per germline (reference sequence). This CDR3 is built from 16 residues. The CDR3 reads CASSQRTDRPSYEQYF. CDR3 DNA: TGTGCCAGCAGCCAAAGGACGGACAGGCCCTCCTACGAGCAGTACTTC.

This clonotype came up many times. This chain uses TRBV30 with TRBJ2-7; no clear D. V lost 0 bases, J lost 7 bases, and 13 bases lay in between. This CDR3 is 13 amino acids long. Germline V CDR1 and CDR2: GTSNPN, SVGIG (reference sequence). CDR3 protein: CAWSVRRNQEQYF. For the CDR3, the DNA is TGTGCCTGGAGTGTTCGTCGAAACCAGGAGCAGTACTTC.

CDR3 amino acids: CASSFTGKNYGYTF. The CDR3 DNA follows: TGTGCCAGCAGTTTCACCGGCAAAAACTATGGCTACACCTTC. V usage is TRBV27 and J usage is TRBJ1-2; D remains ambiguous. CDR3 length: 14 residues. V lost 3 bases, J lost 2 bases, and 10 bases lay in between. Germline V CDR1 and CDR2: MNHEY, SMNVEV (reference sequence).

This clonotype showed up just a few times. This sequence joins TRBV7-3 and TRBJ2-3, with no clear D. CDR3 length equals 14 residues. The germline V and J ends were trimmed by 0 bases and 7 bases, with 11 bases remaining between them. Germline V lookup: CDR1 SGHTA, CDR2 FQGTGA. The CDR3 here is CASSLTVSPHTQYF. The CDR3, as DNA: TGTGCCAGCAGCTTAACAGTGTCCCCCCATACGCAGTATTTT.

This clonotype turned up a few times. The V call is TRBV2, the J call TRBJ2-1; 12 bases fit TRBD1. The CDR3 runs to 15 residues. Germline CDR1 SNHLY, CDR2 FYNNEI. The ends lost 2 bases at V and 9 bases at J; junction bases unmatched: 5. The CDR3 DNA sequence: TGTGCCAGCAGTGAAAGGGACAGGGGGCTTTCTGAGCAGTTCTTC. Amino acid sequence: CASSERDRGLSEQFF.

This clonotype came up many times. The chain carries TRBV7-9 and TRBJ1-2; 7 positions agree with TRBD1. The J segment lost 8 bases and the V segment lost 5 bases, leaving 8 bases of the junction unmatched. Germline lookup yields CDR1 SEHNR and CDR2 FQNEAQ (reference sequence). This CDR3 comprises 13 residues. CDR3 sequence reads: CASSMTGLRGYTF. The CDR3 DNA is TGTGCCAGCAGCATGACAGGGCTCCGCGGCTACACCTTC. The variable domain in full, completed from reference TRBV7-9 and TRBJ1-2, reads DTGVSQNPRHKITKRGQNVTFRCDPISEHNRLYWYRQTLGQGPEFLTYFQNEAQLEKSRLLSDRFSAERPKGSFSTLEIQRTEQGDSAMYLCASSMTGLRGYTFGSGTRLTVV.